These T cell receptor beta chains were read from a single sample in a study of regulatory and conventional T cells in RAG deficiency. Libraries were prepared by immunoSEQ multiplex PCR; TCRdb keeps only in-frame clonotypes and omits some of them. The table records about 6,100 clones, 85% to 95% of them present only once. The sample comprised CD8+ T cells sorted from blood. The receptors derive from a human donor with RAG deficiency presenting as severe combined immunodeficiency. The CDR3 runs from the conserved cysteine through the conserved F or W. D genes are given only for firm matches. The listing skips clone size in some rows; elsewhere it reads once, few, many or a size class.

V gene	J gene	D gene	clone size	CDR3 DNA	CDR3 protein
TRBV19	TRBJ1-1	-	-	TGTGCCAGTATAGGCGGGGCTGAAGCTTTCTTT	CASIGGAEAFF
TRBV4-1	TRBJ2-2	TRBD1	-	TGCGCCAGCAGCCAAGTGACAGGGACCGGGGAGCTGTTTTTT	CASSQVTGTGELFF
TRBV19	TRBJ2-7	-	few	TGTGCCAGTGGGACGGCCCTAAGGGCTGAGCAGTACTTC	CASGTALRAEQYF
TRBV27	TRBJ2-7	TRBD1	-	TGTGCCAGCAGTTTATGGACAGGGGTAAACTACGAGCAGTACTTC	CASSLWTGVNYEQYF
TRBV9	TRBJ2-7	-	-	TGTGCCAGCAGCGTAGGGGGCGAGCAGTACTTC	CASSVGGEQYF
TRBV5-1	TRBJ1-1	TRBD1	-	TGCGCCAGCAGCTTGGTGCCCACAGGGGCTGGGGACACTGAAGCTTTCTTT	CASSLVPTGAGDTEAFF
TRBV2	TRBJ2-7	-	-	TGTGCCAGCAGTGAAGCGGAGGGGGCAGGGGGCTACGAGCAGTACTTC	CASSEAEGAGGYEQYF
TRBV4-3	TRBJ2-3	TRBD1	-	TGCGCCAGCAGCCAAGGGACAGGGAGCACAGATACGCAGTATTTT	CASSQGTGSTDTQYF
TRBV27	TRBJ2-7	TRBD1	-	TGTGCCAGCAGTTTATCTTCAGGGGGCTACGAGCAGTACTTC	CASSLSSGGYEQYF
TRBV4-2	TRBJ1-5	-	-	TGTGCCAGCAGCCAAGAGGGACCATATAGCAATCAGCCCCAGCATTTT	CASSQEGPYSNQPQHF
TRBV6-5	TRBJ2-7	TRBD1	-	TGTGCCAGCAGTCCGCAGGGACAGTTCTACGAGCAGTACTTC	CASSPQGQFYEQYF
TRBV4-1	TRBJ2-7	-	few	TGCGCCAGCAGCCAAAGATCTCGCGACGAGCAGTACTTC	CASSQRSRDEQYF
TRBV6-5	TRBJ2-3	-	-	TGTGCCAGCAGTTACTCCTACGTGAAGAGGGGAGATACGCAGTATTTT	CASSYSYVKRGDTQYF
TRBV5-4	TRBJ2-3	-	once	TGTGCCAGCAGCCGCACAGATACGCAGTATTTT	CASSRTDTQYF
TRBV7-6	TRBJ2-1	-	-	TGTGCCAGCAGCTTACCGAGCAGGATAGCCTACAATGAGCAGTTCTTC	CASSLPSRIAYNEQFF
TRBV5-6	TRBJ2-7	-	few	TGTGCCAGCAGCTTCCCCGGGGAAAACTACGAGCAGTACTTC	CASSFPGENYEQYF
TRBV5-4	TRBJ2-2	-	-	TGTGCCACCCTCGCGAACACCGGGGAGCTGTTTTTT	CATLANTGELFF
TRBV7-9	TRBJ2-5	-	-	TGTGCCAGCAGCTTAGCGGGACTGAGAGAGACCCAGTACTTC	CASSLAGLRETQYF
TRBV5-4	TRBJ2-5	-	-	TGTGCCAGCAGCTTGTCTAGCCAAGAGACCCAGTACTTC	CASSLSSQETQYF
TRBV19	TRBJ1-1	-	-	TGTGCCAGTAGTAAGATGGGGGGGCGATATCTTTGGAACACTGAAGCTTTCTTT	CASSKMGGRYLWNTEAFF
TRBV2	TRBJ2-5	-	-	TGTGCCGGAAACCTAGACGTTAGGCAAGAGACCCAGTACTTC	CAGNLDVRQETQYF
TRBV9	TRBJ2-7	TRBD1	-	TGTGCCAGCAGCGCCGGGGGACAGGCCTACGAGCAGTACTTC	CASSAGGQAYEQYF
TRBV7-9	TRBJ1-2	TRBD1	-	TGTGCCAGCAGCTGGACAGGGGGCGGGTATGGCTACACCTTC	CASSWTGGGYGYTF
TRBV4-1	TRBJ1-2	TRBD1	-	TGCGCCAGCAGCCAAGTCGGGACAGGGACCTATGGCTACACCTTC	CASSQVGTGTYGYTF
TRBV4-1	TRBJ2-1	-	-	TGCGCCAGCAGCCAAGATACACACGCAAACAATGAGCAGTTCTTC	CASSQDTHANNEQFF
TRBV27	TRBJ2-7	-	-	TGTGCCAGCAGTTTAGGATGGGGGAGGCGAGCCTACGAGCAGTACTTC	CASSLGWGRRAYEQYF
TRBV9	TRBJ1-2	-	-	TGTGCCAGCAGCGTAGGACGGCACTATGGCTACACCTTC	CASSVGRHYGYTF
TRBV4-2	TRBJ2-7	TRBD1	-	TGTGCCAGCAGCCATGCTACAGGGGCCTACGAGCAGTACTTC	CASSHATGAYEQYF
TRBV9	TRBJ2-7	-	-	TGTGCCAGCAGCGTACAGGGGAACCCCTACGAGCAGTACTTC	CASSVQGNPYEQYF